The next 6 T cell receptor beta chains were all read from a single sample in a study of control samples from healthy donors and cancer patients. Repertoires were generated with immunoSEQ multiplex PCR, while TCRdb's copy carries only in-frame clones and drops some. The sample lists roughly 200,000 clones, 90% to 95% occurring once. The sequenced material came from blood. The receptors were gathered from a man aged 18 to 29 in good health.

This clone was picked up a small number of times. The genes are TRBV6-6 and TRBJ1-6; 9 nucleotides line up with TRBD1. Germline-derived CDR1 and CDR2 are MNHNY and SVGAGI (reference sequence). V lost 0 bases, J lost 10 bases, and 4 bases stayed unmatched. CDR3 length: 15 amino acids. The CDR3 region has the DNA TGTGCCAGCAGTTACTCAGGACAGGGGCGATCACCCCTCCACTTT. Encoded protein: CASSYSGQGRSPLHF.

The chain couples TRBV28 to TRBJ2-1; 13 positions match TRBD2. The V and J ends lost 4 bases and 5 bases, in that order; junction bases with no gene match: 14. CDR1 MDHEN and CDR2 SYDVKM come from the germline V gene. There are 19 residues in the CDR3. CDR3 nucleotides: TGTGCCAGCAGTTCCTATGTGATAAGACTAGCGGGGGGTCACAATGAGCAGTTCTTC. It translates to CASSSYVIRLAGGHNEQFF.

The rearrangement joins TRBV5-8 to TRBJ2-1; 8 positions agree with TRBD2. Germline CDR1 SGHTS, CDR2 YDEGEE. With V trimmed by 2 bases and J by 5 bases, 3 bases remained unmatched. The CDR3 length is 14 residues. The CDR3 DNA sequence: TGTGCCAGCAGCTTACTAGCGGTAAACAATGAGCAGTTCTTC. Translated: CASSLLAVNNEQFF.

The chain is built from TRBV5-1 and TRBJ2-3; possibly TRBD2 for D (5 bases). V was shortened by 4 bases and J by 4 bases, with 13 bases between the two germline ends. CDR1 is SGHRS, CDR2 YFSETQ, per germline. CDR3 length equals 14 residues. DNA for the CDR3: TGCGCCAGCAGCACAATCCGGGATCCAGATACGCAGTATTTT. It specifies CASSTIRDPDTQYF.

The chain combines TRBV27 with TRBJ2-7, with D perhaps matching TRBD1 (6 bases). The germline V gene has CDR1 MNHEY and CDR2 SMNVEV (reference sequence). Trimming cost V 5 bases and J 12 bases, with 17 bases left between them. The CDR3 extends over 12 amino acids. The CDR3, as DNA: TGTGCCAGCAGTCCTAAGACAGGCCTTCGGTACTTC. Its translation is CASSPKTGLRYF.

This CDR3 reads CASSLDRERNTIYF. CDR3 bases: TGCGCCAGCAGCTTGGACAGGGAGCGAAACACCATATATTTT. This rearrangement joins TRBV5-1 to TRBJ1-3; possibly TRBD1 for D (6 bases). V was shortened by 0 bases and J by 5 bases, with 9 bases between the two germline ends. The CDR3 sequence is 14 residues long. Germline lookup yields CDR1 SGHRS and CDR2 YFSETQ.